This note documents a single TCR beta chain sequence. As yet, its antigen is unknown. The PCR was carried out with 60 Vbeta primers and 13 Jbeta primers. The method was immunoSEQ multiplex PCR; TCRdb's version includes in-frame clones alone and lacks a portion of them. Counted here are some 150,000 clones, around 80% occurring once; the ten biggest clones make up under 2%. This record belongs to a study of cytomegalovirus exposure and HLA in healthy donors. Overall study findings and caveats: Cytomegalovirus association was listed for 164 TCR beta chains. As was reported, the HLA-A and HLA-B alleles of most subjects were accurately predicted from TCR beta sequences. Upon later analysis, TCR association rates were observed to vary by HLA locus, being highest for DRB1 and lowest for HLA-C. The classifier, whose performance was assessed in both the original and validation cohorts, reportedly diagnosed cytomegalovirus status with high specificity and sensitivity.

Trimming cost V 4 bases and J 1 base; bases outside gene matches: 5. Germline values: CDR1 MDHEN, CDR2 SYDVKM. This CDR3 spans 15 amino acids. This TCR was sampled from a woman aged 18-30 years in good health and CMV-seronegative. Sequenced material: PBMCs. This chain uses TRBV28 with TRBJ1-1; 8 bases map to TRBD1. The CDR3 DNA reads as TGTGCCAGCAGTTCAACAGGGGGAACGAACACTGAAGCTTTCTTT. Residues: CASSSTGGTNTEAFF. Looking up the rest from reference TRBV28 and TRBJ1-1 gives the full variable domain: DVKVTQSSRYLVKRTGEKVFLECVQDMDHENMFWYRQDPGLGLRLIYFSYDVKMKEKGDIPEGYSVSREKKERFSLILESASTNQTSMYLCASSSTGGTNTEAFFGQGTRLTVV.